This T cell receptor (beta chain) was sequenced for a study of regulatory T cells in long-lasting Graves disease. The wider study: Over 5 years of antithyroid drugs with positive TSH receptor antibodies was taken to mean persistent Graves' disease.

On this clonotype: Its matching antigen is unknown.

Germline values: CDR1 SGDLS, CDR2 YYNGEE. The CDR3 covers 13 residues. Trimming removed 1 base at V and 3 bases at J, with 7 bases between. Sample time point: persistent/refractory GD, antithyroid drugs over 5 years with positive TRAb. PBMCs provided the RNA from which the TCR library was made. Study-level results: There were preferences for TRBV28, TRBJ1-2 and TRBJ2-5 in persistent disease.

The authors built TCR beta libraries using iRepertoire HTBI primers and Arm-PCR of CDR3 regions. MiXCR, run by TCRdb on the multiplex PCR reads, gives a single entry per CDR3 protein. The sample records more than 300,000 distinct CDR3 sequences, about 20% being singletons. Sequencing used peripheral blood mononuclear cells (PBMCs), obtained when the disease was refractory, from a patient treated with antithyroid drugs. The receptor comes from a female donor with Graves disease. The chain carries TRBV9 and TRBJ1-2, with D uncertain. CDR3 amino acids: CASSVSADYGYTF. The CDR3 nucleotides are TGTGCCAGCAGCGTATCGGCAGACTATGGCTACACCTTC.